The 6 T cell receptor beta chains below all came from one sample that was sequenced in a study of shared T cell receptors in the human thymus (dated by TCRdb to the early 2020s). The library was prepared using the immunoSEQ multiplex PCR assay. The table comes from immuneACCESS by way of TCRdb, which keeps in-frame sequences with V and J called. Part of the clones is missing from these tables; in studies checked, under half for an unresolved V gene and the rest for unknown reasons. The sample includes some 640,000 clones, with 80% to 90% observed a single time. 0.0094% of the sample comes from the top ten. The same specimen was also included in a second study, on human thymus T cells.

The sample comprised thymocytes. The receptors stem from a boy under two years old with a congenital heart defect. Donor details come from another sample of the same person, matched by shared clones.

The chain is built from TRBV4-1 and TRBJ1-5; no clear D. Trimming took 0 bases from V and 9 from J, leaving 21 bases between them. The CDR3 covers 17 residues. Per germline, CDR1 MGHRA and CDR2 YSYEKL. CDR3 protein: CASSQELGQRETGPQHF. The CDR3 DNA follows: TGCGCCAGCAGCCAAGAGCTTGGGCAAAGGGAGACCGGGCCCCAGCATTTT.

This chain uses TRBV19 with TRBJ1-4, with TRBD1 matching over 8 bases. This CDR3 has 17 amino acids. Germline V lookup: CDR1 LNHDA, CDR2 SQIVND (reference sequence). V lost 8 bases and J lost 10; bases outside the gene matches: 21. The CDR3 region has the DNA TGTGCCAGTGACCGACAGGGGCTTCCCGTGTTTTCTGTAAAACTGTTTTTT. This gives the protein CASDRQGLPVFSVKLFF.

This clone was counted only a few times. As DNA, the CDR3 is TGCGCCAGCAGGAGAAGGGGGACACCCGGCTACGAGCAGTACTTC. It translates to CASRRRGTPGYEQYF. V is TRBV10-2 and J is TRBJ2-7, with a tentative D call TRBD1 (6 bases). CDR1 WSHSY and CDR2 SAAADI come from the germline V gene. The V end was cut by 6 bases, the J end by 3 bases, with 18 bases between. The CDR3 is 15 amino acids.

V and J are TRBV6-1 and TRBJ1-1; D not certain. The ends were cut back, 0 bases at V and 1 base at J, with 9 bases in the middle. CDR3 length equals 15 residues. Germline loops: CDR1 MNHNS, CDR2 SASEGT. CDR3 sequence (DNA): TGTGCCAGCAGTGAAGCCCTAGGCCGGAACACTGAAGCTTTCTTT. It translates to CASSEALGRNTEAFF.

This clone was seen only once. The chain joins TRBV4-3 to TRBJ1-3, with 12 nucleotides matching TRBD1. J gave up 4 bases and V 2 bases, and 12 bases lay outside the gene matches. CDR3 length equals 19 residues. Germline values: CDR1 LGHNA, CDR2 YSLEER. The CDR3 bases are TGCGCCAGCAGCCAATTCCACCCGGGACAGGGGGCCGTGGGAAACACCATATATTTT. Translated: CASSQFHPGQGAVGNTIYF.

The V call is TRBV4-2, the J call TRBJ1-1; TRBD1 matches at 7 bases. V gave up 0 bases and J gave up 1 base; unmatched junction bases: 5. Germline CDR1 and CDR2: LGHNA and YNFKEQ. This CDR3 is 16 amino acids long. This CDR3 reads CASSQDLAGGNTEAFF. The CDR3 nucleotides read TGTGCCAGCAGCCAAGATTTGGCAGGGGGGAACACTGAAGCTTTCTTT.